The present T cell receptor (beta chain) was sequenced within a study of metastatic and nonmetastatic thyroid tumors. Broader study findings: Malignant tumors reportedly showed significantly higher TCR beta diversity than benign nodules in both blood and tumor.

As originally analysed: It was from CDR3 differences across clinicopathological groups that a distant-metastasis classifier for papillary thyroid cancer was built. TCRdb re-called the PCR reads via MiXCR. The authors' filters were not applied to this entry. The sample has about 49,000 clones; roughly 22% are singletons. Patients were all untreated before their thyroid surgery. The CDR3 runs 15 residues. The germline gives CDR1 DFQATT, CDR2 SNEGSKA (reference sequence). Turning to this clone: As yet, its antigen is unknown. A read error may account for a junction end that differs from germline.

The V gene is TRBV20-1, the J gene TRBJ1-3, with D possibly matching TRBD1 (5 bases). The sequence was obtained from a female donor with papillary thyroid cancer or a benign thyroid nodule (not recorded which). Some clones in this sample may be carry-over from other donors' samples. Specimen: blood. The CDR3, as DNA: TGCAGTGCTAGAGTACGAGGGGCGCGGGGAAACACCATTGATTTT. As protein: CSARVRGARGNTIDF.